This T cell receptor (beta chain) is from a study of shared clonotypes between healthy human individuals. The CDR3 contains 18 residues. The junction had 16 bases not matched to a gene; V was cut back by 7 bases and J by 5 bases. Per germline, CDR1 MDHEN and CDR2 SYDVKM. TCRdb's table, derived via immunoSEQ multiplex PCR, lists solely in-frame clones and lacks some. This table has approximately 2,300,000 clones, 80% to 95% appearing once. The TCR comes from a man aged 18 to 35 in good health. Some clones in this sample may be carry-over from other donors' samples. Sequencing was done on a sample of naive CD4+ T cells from PBMCs. The subset is: CD45RA+ positively selected. The chain has TRBV28 and TRBJ2-1; 11 bases fit TRBD2. CDR3 in DNA: TGTGCCAGCACGGTCTTAGGGAGACTAGCGGGATCAGACAATGAGCAGTTCTTC. Translation gives CASTVLGRLAGSDNEQFF.